This TCR beta chain was captured in a study of T cells expressing NK-cell markers. About the study: Repertoires of TCR beta were obtained from T cells sorted as CD3+CD56+NKG2C+, CD3+CD56+NKG2C- and CD3+CD56-NKG2C+.

Comment on this clonotype: Antigen: not known.

The study, taken as a whole, reports: Where a few donors were concerned, these clonotypes also led the CD3+CD56-NKG2C+ fraction. As a fraction of CD8+ T cells, dominant NKG2C+ clonotypes reached roughly 1.0-7.5% in six donors.

Germline V gene lookup returns CDR1 LGHNA and CDR2 YNFKEQ. The CDR3 sequence is 15 residues long. TCRdb re-called the 5' RACE reads; every CDR3 protein appears as one record, without DNA. This table lists around 15,000 distinct CDR3 sequences. The specimen was blood T cells: a sorted CD56 or NKG2C T cell subset, CD4+ or CD8+ T cells, or bulk PBMC T cells (not recorded which). This chain connects TRBV4-2 to TRBJ2-1; TCRdb lists TRBD1, though no DNA is available to test this call. The TCR sequence derives from a man aged 18-70 years in good health. The CDR3 region is CASSQGQRAYNEQFF.